Sequencing of this T cell receptor (beta chain) was carried out in a study of T-cell memory formation after mild COVID-19. Whole-study context: Largely, TCR clusters stayed within a single donor.

Employing constant-segment primers, 5'RACE generated TCR alpha and TCR beta cDNA libraries bearing sample barcodes and UMIs. A single record per CDR3 protein comes from TCRdb applying MiXCR to the 5' RACE reads. The sample carries some 300,000 distinct CDR3 sequences, 20% recorded once. Comments on this clonotype: Its antigen is unidentified.

The CDR3 contains 15 residues. The germline gives CDR1 SQVTM, CDR2 ANQGSEA. The V and J ends lost 1 base and 3 bases respectively, with 15 bases between them. Study-wide results and caveats: Prior to infection, memory already included some responding clones, suggesting cross-reactive memory joined. Among contracting clones, CD4+ were mainly CM/EM and CD8+ enriched in EMRA.

Sequencing input: PBMCs or a T cell subset sorted from them (not recorded which). The source of this sequence is a man aged 18 to 29 who had mild COVID-19 (a few samples of this study predate the infection). Cell type and time point are not known. The gene calls are TRBV29-1 and TRBJ2-5; perhaps TRBD1 as D (5 bases). The CDR3 DNA follows: TGCAGCGTTGAAGGGGTAGGCAGGGTAGAAGAGACCCAGTACTTC. It specifies CSVEGVGRVEETQYF.